The 8 T cell receptor beta chains given below trace back to one sample, sequenced in a study of cytomegalovirus exposure and HLA in healthy donors. Measured with immunoSEQ multiplex PCR; TCRdb has only the in-frame clones, and not every one. The table shows around 150,000 clones, with 85% to 90% occurring only once. Source material: PBMCs. These receptors all come from a woman in her 30s in good health and CMV-seronegative.

The chain has TRBV28 and TRBJ1-4, with D uncertain. The V gene's germline CDR1 is MDHEN and CDR2 SYDVKM. This CDR3 has 13 residues. Trimming cost V 3 bases and J 8 bases, with 10 bases left between them. CDR3 nucleotide sequence: TGTGCCAGCAGTTTGGACCTGGGGGAAAAACTGTTTTTT. It is translated as CASSLDLGEKLFF.

V gene TRBV6-1 combines with J gene TRBJ2-3; no definite D call. CDR3 length equals 15 residues. Per the germline V gene, CDR1 is MNHNS and CDR2 is SASEGT. Trimming removed 2 bases at V and 0 bases at J, with 9 bases between. CDR3 loop: CASSETASSTDTQYF. The DNA of the CDR3 is TGTGCCAGCAGTGAAACGGCCTCCAGCACAGATACGCAGTATTTT.

The table lists this clone with a few counts. The rearrangement uses TRBV10-1 and TRBJ2-2; TRBD2 matches 8 bases. J gave up 6 bases and V 7 bases, and 4 bases lay outside the gene matches. Germline loops: CDR1 WNHNN, CDR2 SYGVQD (reference sequence). This CDR3 spans 13 amino acids. The CDR3 nucleotides read TGCGCCAGCATAAGCGGGAGTCCCGGGGAGCTGTTTTTT. Translation gives CASISGSPGELFF.

V gene TRBV7-6 combines with J gene TRBJ2-1; 11 bases map to TRBD2. CDR3 length: 18 amino acids. Germline lookup yields CDR1 SGHVS and CDR2 FNYEAQ. Trimming removed 6 bases from V and 5 bases from J; junction bases left unmatched: 15. CDR3 bases: TGTGCCAGCAGGAGGGGACTAGCGGCTGCCGACCCCCACAATGAGCAGTTCTTC. It encodes CASRRGLAAADPHNEQFF.

This sequence joins TRBV30 and TRBJ2-1; 7 bases align to TRBD2. The V segment lost 0 bases and the J segment 6 bases; nucleotides outside the gene matches: 5. Germline CDR1 GTSNPN, CDR2 SVGIG (reference sequence). This CDR3 spans 14 amino acids. CDR3 sequence reads: CAWSVTSPINEQFF. DNA of the CDR3: TGTGCCTGGAGTGTGACTAGCCCGATCAATGAGCAGTTCTTC. Variable domain in full (rest from reference TRBV30 and TRBJ2-1): SQTIHQWPATLVQPVGSPLSLECTVEGTSNPNLYWYRQAAGRGLQLLFYSVGIGQISSEVPQNLSASRPQDRQFILSSKKLLLSDSGFYLCAWSVTSPINEQFFGPGTRLTVL.

As DNA, the CDR3 is TGTGCCAGTAGTATCCGGATTTCCTCTCCCTTCTACGAGCAGTACTTC. It is translated as CASSIRISSPFYEQYF. The V call is TRBV19, the J call TRBJ2-7; no firm D call. The CDR3 loop spans 16 amino acids. Looked up from germline, CDR1 is LNHDA and CDR2 is SQIVND (reference sequence). The ends were cut back, 3 bases at V and 3 bases at J, with 18 bases in the middle.

The V gene is TRBV29-1, the J gene TRBJ2-1; D gene ambiguous. The CDR3 sequence is 19 residues long. Trimming cost V 5 bases and J 0 bases, with 26 bases left between them. Germline-derived CDR1 and CDR2 are SQVTM and ANQGSEA. The CDR3 here is CSVLGRVEPTKSSYNEQFF. CDR3 nucleotide sequence: TGCAGCGTTTTAGGCCGGGTAGAACCCACCAAGAGCTCCTACAATGAGCAGTTCTTC.

V is TRBV5-1 and J is TRBJ2-1, with 8 positions matching TRBD2. CDR1 and CDR2 (germline): SGHRS, YFSETQ. The V segment lost 2 bases and the J segment 0 bases; nucleotides outside the gene matches: 7. The CDR3 has 17 residues. The CDR3 reads CASSFGGGLSSYNEQFF. The CDR3 DNA reads TGCGCCAGCAGCTTCGGCGGGGGGCTTAGCTCCTACAATGAGCAGTTCTTC.